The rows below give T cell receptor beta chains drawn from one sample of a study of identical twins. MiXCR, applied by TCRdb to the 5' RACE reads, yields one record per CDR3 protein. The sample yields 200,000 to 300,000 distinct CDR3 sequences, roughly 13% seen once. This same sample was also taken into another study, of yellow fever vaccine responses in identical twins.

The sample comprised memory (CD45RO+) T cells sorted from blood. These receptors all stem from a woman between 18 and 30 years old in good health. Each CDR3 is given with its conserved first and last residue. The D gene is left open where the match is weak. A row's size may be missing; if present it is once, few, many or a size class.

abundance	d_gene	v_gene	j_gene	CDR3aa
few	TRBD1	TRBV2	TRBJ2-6	CASNPRDRGVSSSGANVLTF
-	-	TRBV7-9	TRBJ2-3	CASSLVLPTDTQYF
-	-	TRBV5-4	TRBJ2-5	CASKNWSQETKYF
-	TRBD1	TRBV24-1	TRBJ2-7	CATSERTGSNNEQYF
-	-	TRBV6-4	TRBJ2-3	CASSGSGTDTQYF
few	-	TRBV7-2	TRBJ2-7	CASRLAGPGGQYF
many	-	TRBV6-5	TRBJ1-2	CASSYGSSNYGYTF
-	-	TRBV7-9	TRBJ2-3	CASSQGTAQYF
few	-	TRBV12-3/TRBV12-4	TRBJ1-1	CASRGWGNTEAFF
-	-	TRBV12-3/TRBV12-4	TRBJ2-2	CASSIQGSSRELFF
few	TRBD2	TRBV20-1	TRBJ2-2	CSSSGVTGELFF
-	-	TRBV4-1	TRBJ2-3	CASSQPSVDTQYF
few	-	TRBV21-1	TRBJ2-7	CASSKATSSYEQYF
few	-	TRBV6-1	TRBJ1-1	CASRRGSTEAFF
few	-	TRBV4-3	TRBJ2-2	CASSQDNSLTGELFF
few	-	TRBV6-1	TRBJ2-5	CASSEEEWRRQETQYF
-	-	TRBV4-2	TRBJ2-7	CASSQEKSSYEQYF
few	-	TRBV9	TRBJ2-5	CASSVASIRGFEETQYF
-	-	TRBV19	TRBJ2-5	CTSRTTGLETQYF
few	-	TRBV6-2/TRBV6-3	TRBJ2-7	CASSSSREQYF
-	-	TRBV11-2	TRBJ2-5	CASSLGLTADQETQYF
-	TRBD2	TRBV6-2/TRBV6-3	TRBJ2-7	CASSQLRTRIDEQYF